These 6 T cell receptor beta chains share one sample of origin, sequenced in a study of cytomegalovirus exposure and HLA in healthy donors. This PCR relied on a set of 60 Vbeta primers and 13 Jbeta primers. The method was immunoSEQ multiplex PCR; TCRdb's version includes in-frame clones alone and lacks a portion of them. This table has about 130,000 clones, more than 75% appearing once. Sequencing was carried out using PBMCs. These receptors all stem from a man younger than 40 in good health and CMV-seropositive.

This clone was seen a handful of times. This sequence joins TRBV28 and TRBJ1-1, with TRBD1 as a possible D gene (6 bases). Germline CDR1 reads MDHEN; CDR2 reads SYDVKM. V lost 8 bases to trimming and J lost 7 bases, with 14 bases between them. This CDR3 contains 12 residues. The CDR3 region is CASLGGPYEAFF. CDR3 sequence (DNA): TGTGCCAGCCTGGGGGGGCCTTATGAAGCTTTCTTT.

The chain employs TRBV7-2 and TRBJ1-5, with 9 bases identical to TRBD1. The CDR3 consists of 14 residues. In germline, CDR1 is SGHTA, CDR2 FQGNSA. J gave up 7 bases and V 2 bases, and 3 bases lay outside the gene matches. CDR3 sequence reads: CASSLTGGLQPQHF. The CDR3 region has the DNA TGTGCCAGCAGCTTAACAGGGGGCCTCCAGCCCCAGCATTTT.

The V gene is TRBV19, the J gene TRBJ2-3; a possible D gene is TRBD1 (6 bases). Germline assignment: CDR1 LNHDA and CDR2 SQIVND (reference sequence). With 6 bases removed from V and 9 bases from J, the gap between germline ends came to 16 bases. The CDR3 runs to 13 residues. CDR3 DNA sequence: TGTGCCAGTAGCCAGGACAGAATTAGCACGCAGTATTTT. Protein sequence: CASSQDRISTQYF.

The rearrangement joins TRBV4-2 to TRBJ2-1; the match to TRBD2 covers 10 bases. This CDR3 region has 20 residues. Trimming cost V 4 bases and J 0 bases; bases outside gene matches: 15. Per germline, CDR1 LGHNA and CDR2 YNFKEQ. This CDR3 is CASSPGLADLPRSSYNEQFF. In DNA, the CDR3 is TGTGCCAGCAGCCCTGGACTAGCGGACCTCCCCCGTAGCTCCTACAATGAGCAGTTCTTC.

The chain couples TRBV4-3 to TRBJ1-2, with D possibly TRBD1 on 6 matching bases. The CDR3 has 13 amino acids. V shed 5 bases and J shed 6 bases, with 13 bases lying between them. Germline-derived CDR1 and CDR2 are LGHNA and YSLEER. The DNA of the CDR3 is TGCGCCAGCAGCTACTTGACAGGCGATGGCTACACCTTC. As protein: CASSYLTGDGYTF.

CDR3 nucleotide sequence: TGTGCCAGCAGCCGGGGAGGGGCGCTGGGTGAAAAACTGTTTTTT. This sequence encodes CASSRGGALGEKLFF. The chain employs TRBV5-6 and TRBJ1-4; a weak D match, TRBD1 (5 bases). Trimming cost V 4 bases and J 7 bases, with 17 bases left between them. The germline CDR1 and CDR2 sequences are SGHDT and YYEEEE. The CDR3 has 15 residues.